The 9 T cell receptor beta chains presented below share a single source sample, sequenced in a study of T cell responses to AZD1222 COVID-19 vaccine. Clones were read by immunoSEQ multiplex PCR, and TCRdb kept only the in-frame ones, dropping some. The table lists 70,000 to 95,000 clones, approximately 87% of them singletons, with roughly 5% in the top ten. The sequenced sample was peripheral blood, obtained on day 0 of MenACWY control vaccination. The receptors come from an adult in good health.

This chain links TRBV30 with TRBJ1-2; D not resolved. V lost 3 bases and J 7 bases, leaving 6 bases between the germline ends. The CDR3 length is 10 residues. From germline, CDR1 is GTSNPN and CDR2 SVGIG (reference sequence). The CDR3 DNA sequence: TGTGCCTGGAGGGAAGGTGGCTACACCTTC. It codes for CAWREGGYTF.

The V gene is TRBV28, the J gene TRBJ1-2; D gene unclear. This CDR3 contains 15 residues. The V end lost 6 bases, the J end lost 8 bases, and 22 bases lay between the germline ends. The germline gives CDR1 MDHEN, CDR2 SYDVKM. This chain's CDR3 is CASSRTFTGLGGYTF. CDR3 bases: TGTGCCAGCAGCCGAACTTTTACCGGTCTAGGGGGCTACACCTTC.

The chain links TRBV6-5 to TRBJ2-7; D not certain. The CDR3 has 14 residues. Trimming shortened V by 6 bases and J by 3 bases, and 15 bases separated the two germline ends. CDR1 MNHEY and CDR2 SVGAGI come from the germline V gene. CDR3 sequence (DNA): TGTGCCAGCAGGCTTTCCAGGAGACGCTACGAGCAGTACTTC. Translating it yields CASRLSRRRYEQYF.

The chain carries TRBV19 and TRBJ2-7; 12 bases fit TRBD2. The CDR3 sequence is 19 residues long. Unmatched junction bases numbered 16, after V lost 4 bases and J lost 3 bases. Germline V gene sequence: CDR1 LNHDA, CDR2 SQIVND (reference sequence). As DNA, the CDR3 is TGTGCCAGTAGTACGAGCTATATCCGACTAGCGGGAGTGCGCTACGAGCAGTACTTC. It is translated as CASSTSYIRLAGVRYEQYF.

The genes are TRBV28 and TRBJ2-2, with a possible D match to TRBD1 (6 bases). Germline V gene lookup returns CDR1 MDHEN and CDR2 SYDVKM. The length of the CDR3 is 14 residues. V gave up 5 bases and J gave up 4 bases, with 11 bases separating them. The CDR3 sequence: CASSPGTPTGELFF. The CDR3 DNA sequence: TGTGCCAGCAGTCCCGGGACACCCACCGGGGAGCTGTTTTTT.

The chain couples TRBV24-1 to TRBJ2-7; D gene unclear. Germline loops: CDR1 KGHDR, CDR2 SFDVKD. CDR3 length: 14 residues. V gave up 4 bases and J gave up 6 bases, with 15 bases separating them. CDR3 nucleotides: TGTGCCACCAGTGACCCCCGAGGAACCTCCGAGCAGTACTTC. Protein sequence: CATSDPRGTSEQYF.

CDR3 region: CASSQTGTSLLRFF. In DNA, the CDR3 is TGTGCCAGCAGTCAGACCGGGACTAGCCTTCTTCGGTTCTTC. V usage is TRBV6-4 and J usage is TRBJ2-1, with 9 bases fitting TRBD2. CDR1 and CDR2 (germline): MRHNA, SNTAGT. The CDR3 sequence is 14 residues long. V trimming: 5 bases; J trimming: 15 bases; junction bases outside the gene matches: 14.

CDR3 DNA sequence: TGTGCCAGCAGCGTGGATTGGACAGTTGGCGGGGAGCTGTTTTTT. It is translated as CASSVDWTVGGELFF. The gene calls are TRBV9 and TRBJ2-2; maybe TRBD1 (6 bases). The germline CDR1 and CDR2 sequences are SGDLS and YYNGEE. Trimming pared 2 bases from V and 7 bases from J, leaving 15 bases between. The CDR3 sequence is 15 residues long.

V gene TRBV20-1 combines with J gene TRBJ1-2; 10 bases map to TRBD1. This CDR3 spans 15 amino acids. V was pared by 3 bases and J by 4 bases, with 8 bases of the junction left unmatched. Germline V CDR1 and CDR2: DFQATT, SNEGSKA (reference sequence). CDR3 coding DNA: TGCAGTGCTAGTGCCGGGACAGGGGACCCCTATGGCTACACCTTC. This encodes CSASAGTGDPYGYTF.